The rows below give T cell receptor beta chains drawn from one sample of a study of regulatory T cells in long-lasting Graves disease. TCRdb reprocessed the multiplex PCR reads via MiXCR and lists one record per CDR3 protein. Here the sample spans 450,000 or so distinct CDR3 sequences, 20% to 25% being singletons. Sequences were derived from peripheral blood mononuclear cells (PBMCs), sampled when the disease was refractory, from a patient treated with antithyroid drugs. These TCRs come from a female donor with Graves disease. The CDR3 runs from the conserved cysteine through the conserved F or W. A D gene is named only where the DNA matches it firmly. The size of a clone is reported for some rows only, either as once, few or many, or as a class for expanded clones.

>TRBV19|.|many|TRBJ1-2
CASSISDSNYGYTF
TGTGCCAGTAGTATATCGGACAGTAACTATGGCTACACCTTC
>TRBV20-1|.|many|TRBJ2-1
CSARVYGKTYNEQFF
TGCAGTGCTAGAGTTTACGGTAAAACCTACAATGAGCAGTTCTTC
>TRBV10-3|TRBD1|.|TRBJ1-2
CAISESEGAHYGYTF
TGTGCCATCAGTGAGTCGGAGGGGGCTCACTATGGCTACACCTTC
>TRBV2|.|many|TRBJ2-7
CASTIEVEQYF
TGTGCCAGCACCATCGAGGTCGAGCAGTACTTC
>TRBV3-1|.|.|TRBJ1-4
CASSEKWGVEEKLFF
TGTGCCAGCAGCGAAAAGTGGGGGGTAGAGGAAAAACTGTTTTTT
>TRBV9|.|few|TRBJ2-7
CASSPGQGKTYEQYF
TGTGCCAGCAGCCCCGGGCAGGGGAAGACCTACGAGCAGTACTTC
>TRBV13|TRBD1|.|TRBJ1-2
CACSLGGQGNYGYTF
TGTGCCTGCAGCTTAGGCGGACAGGGCAACTATGGCTACACCTTC
>TRBV20-1|TRBD1|many|TRBJ1-5
CSAPGQGINQPQHF
TGCAGTGCCCCGGGACAGGGGATCAATCAGCCCCAGCATTTT
>TRBV6-5|TRBD1|many|TRBJ1-5
CASSYPGGAHQPQHF
TGTGCCAGCAGTTACCCAGGGGGCGCGCATCAGCCCCAGCATTTT
>TRBV12-3/TRBV12-4|.|.|TRBJ1-1
CASTRTQNTEAFF
TGTGCCAGCACCAGGACCCAGAACACTGAAGCTTTCTTT
>TRBV7-6|.|.|TRBJ2-3
CASSLAGLGTDTQYF
TGTGCCAGCAGCTTAGCAGGGTTAGGCACAGATACGCAGTATTTT
>TRBV6-1|.|many|TRBJ2-7
CASRVEGGNEQYF
TGTGCCAGCAGAGTGGAGGGGGGCAACGAGCAGTACTTC
>TRBV28|.|many|TRBJ2-7
CASSPRSGSYEQYF
TGTGCCAGCAGTCCACGCAGCGGATCCTACGAGCAGTACTTC
>TRBV11-2|.|many|TRBJ1-4
CASSLGGRLFF
TGTGCCAGCAGCTTGGGGGGACGTCTGTTTTTT
>TRBV4-3|.|.|TRBJ2-7
CASSQVGQEAYEQYF
TGCGCCAGCAGCCAAGTTGGCCAGGAAGCCTACGAGCAGTACTTC
>TRBV18|.|.|TRBJ2-5
CASSPRKQYRAETQYF
TGTGCCAGCTCACCACGAAAGCAGTACAGGGCAGAGACCCAGTACTTC
>TRBV7-3|TRBD1|many|TRBJ1-1
CASSVAGQETEAFF
TGTGCCAGCAGCGTGGCCGGACAGGAGACTGAAGCTTTCTTT
>TRBV2|.|many|TRBJ1-2
CASGLQHNYGYTF
TGTGCCAGTGGCCTCCAGCACAACTATGGCTACACCTTC
>TRBV7-2|.|many|TRBJ2-7
CASSLRGGGSYEQYF
TGTGCCAGCAGTCTGCGGGGAGGGGGCAGCTACGAGCAGTACTTC
>TRBV12-3/TRBV12-4|.|many|TRBJ2-5
CASSLGLGAGETQYF
TGTGCCAGCAGTTTAGGTTTGGGGGCAGGGGAGACCCAGTACTTC